This TCR beta chain was recovered during a study of T cell changes during pregnancy in multiple sclerosis. Some clones are missing from TCRdb's copy, which holds only in-frame ones; the method was immunoSEQ multiplex PCR. The sample includes over 35,000 clones, roughly 90% of them seen just once. This specimen consisted of CD8+ T cells from peripheral blood mononuclear cells, obtained in the first trimester of pregnancy. The sequence was obtained from a female donor with multiple sclerosis, enrolled in a pregnancy study.

The CDR3 here is CASGTGGNEDTIYF. The CDR3, as DNA: TGTGCCAGCGGGACAGGGGGCAATGAGGACACCATATATTTT. The genes are TRBV6-6 and TRBJ1-3; 12 positions agree with TRBD1. The CDR3 is 14 amino acids. The V and J ends lost 8 bases and 8 bases, in that order; junction bases with no gene match: 7. Germline V gene data show CDR1 as MNHNY and CDR2 as SVGAGI (reference sequence).